Reported below is one T cell receptor (beta chain). This clone was counted only a few times. Its antigen target is currently unknown. No clone much larger than this one lies a single base away; base qualities are absent. The cohort was made up of roughly 670 healthy bone marrow donors. At the time of sampling, all cohort members were nominally healthy, though unrecorded immune exposures were likely present. The donor tested CMV seropositive and was one of the 289 seropositive cohort members. A peripheral blood sample was provided by each donor, and peripheral blood mononuclear cells were used for TCR beta sequencing. The Qiagen DNeasy Blood Extraction Kit was used to extract genomic DNA from the blood cell samples. Preparation of the library involved the immunoSEQ multiplex PCR assay. For the multiplex PCR, a mixture combining 60 forward primers for TCR Vbeta segments and 13 reverse primers for TCR Jbeta segments was used. The CDR3 region of rearranged TCR beta genes was amplified from genomic DNA by a multiplex PCR assay. The amplified TCR beta libraries were sequenced on the Illumina HiSeq System as 87-base-pair reads. The original methods were these. A later analysis counted some 74 million unique TCR beta chains across the 700 or so repertoires, and around 9.9 million of these chains were shared by at least two donors. To remove PCR and sequencing errors, raw reads were error-corrected and collapsed into unique sequences using a nearest-neighbor algorithm that merged closely related sequences. To assign V, D and J gene segments, CDR3 sequences were aligned to IMGT reference sequences. For a sequence to be retained, at least a six-nucleotide match to both a V gene segment and a J gene segment was required. A rearrangement was called productive if the CDR3 had no stop codons and remained in frame with V and J, and every other rearrangement was called non-productive. Following IMGT convention, CDR3 was defined as the stretch from the second conserved V-encoded cysteine to the conserved J-encoded phenylalanine. In an earlier analysis of more than 550 of the donors, sequences lacking an unambiguous match to a single V gene segment were excluded. In an earlier analysis of several hundred of the donors, V segments were called functional above 56.7% productive rearrangements and were called segregating when the between-donor standard deviation exceeded 5%. A statistical classification framework was developed to diagnose cytomegalovirus status using the catalog of TCR beta chain sequences. V and J gene assignment, in a later analysis, came from comparing TCR nucleotide sequences with IMGT/GENE-DB human TR gene sequences. A later analysis assigned CDR3 sequences and most-parsimonious VDJ recombination scenarios with the TCRdist pipeline. In a later analysis, each TCR beta chain was defined by its CDR3 amino acid sequence together with its V-gene family, and reads without a unique V-gene family were excluded. A later analysis removed several hundred highly shared, low-generation-probability nucleotide sequences to deal with suspected cross-contamination and a sequencing artifact. In a later analysis, a clonal expansion index for each public chain was calculated from normalized within-repertoire ranks of inferred template counts. In a later analysis, generation probabilities were computed with a VDJ recombination model fitted to out-of-frame rearrangements, and the resulting probabilities were checked against IGoR. Hypergeometric tests were used in a later analysis to score TCR-TCR, TCR-HLA and TCR-CMV co-occurrence, with a repertoire-size bias correction applied to the TCR pairs. A later analysis estimated false discovery rates by permuting HLA or CMV assignments 20 times. In a later analysis, co-occurring TCRs were grouped using DBSCAN, with TCRdist sequence similarity added in when clustering inside HLA-allele-positive subsets. Repertoires with fewer than 30,000 or more than 120,000 public chains were left out of co-occurrence clustering, as were about 5 repertoires with anomalous nucleotide sharing. The source is immuneACCESS, and TCRdb retained only in-frame sequences with V and J called. Part of the clones is not carried over; for the studies checked, unresolved V genes explain less than half of this, and the remainder is unexplained. V, J and clone size derive from that table, while D and trimming were established from the DNA sequence. For this sample the table gives fewer than 180,000 clones, of which about three fifths were detected only once. The ten top clones hold approximately 7% of the sample.

The sample belongs to a study of cytomegalovirus exposure and HLA in healthy donors (dated by TCRdb to between 2016 and 2019). Regarding the study in general: An earlier analysis of 587 of the donors reported 276 Gb of sequence data and about 120 million unique TCR beta sequences obtained from about 179 million T cells. Every repertoire in the discovery cohort had been generated on one and the same sequencing platform. The number of typed donors differed by locus: roughly 629-630 for A, B, C, DRB1 and DQB1; about 520 for DQA1; 600 to 610 for DPA1; and roughly 450 for DPB1. Four to six DR-DQ haplotypes were handled as single units for association and clustering, since linkage in the cohort was strong. The study aimed to test whether cataloging public T cell receptors could reveal signatures of past pathogen exposure. An early release covering around 630 HLA-typed donors comprised about 320 gigabases of sequencing data and approximately 80 million unique TCR sequences. High-throughput TCR immunosequencing, statistical association of individual TCRs with disease status, and machine learning were combined to predict cytomegalovirus infection status. Among the approximately 400 genotyped donors, 75% to 90% belonged to the genetic ancestry cluster associated with self-reported Caucasian donors. The T cell repertoires of some 700 subjects were profiled by immunosequencing and related to cytomegalovirus serostatus. Rather than using new phenotypic data, the later analysis identified candidate immune exposures from TCR beta sequences and from how often those sequences occurred across donors. Besides the first cohort of 666 subjects, a separate validation cohort made up of 90 to 150 different subjects was used. A later genetic analysis took genome-wide SNP genotypes for about three fifths of the roughly 700 donors and used that subset as a discovery cohort. An earlier analysis of 587 of the donors used high-throughput TCR beta sequencing to judge whether each TCR beta V gene segment behaved as functional or pseudogenic. Among roughly 400 genotyped donors of the cohort, an average of approximately 240,000 unique TCR beta nucleotide sequences were sequenced per donor, about a sixth of them non-productive. HLA typing covered class I and class II loci at four-digit resolution. Donor age, sex, ethnicity and CMV serostatus were compiled alongside the repertoire data. To study patterns of TCR occurrence, a later analysis re-analyzed previously published TCR beta repertoires from several hundred donors and added high-resolution HLA genotyping.

The CDR3 contains 16 residues, cysteine and phenylalanine counted. Only the CDR3 DNA stays, 48 bases, in frame from base 1. Taken from the germline V gene, the CDR1 and CDR2 loops are SGHDN and FVKESK. The trim is 0 bases for V and 4 bases for J, with a gap of 16 bases between the germline ends. Broader findings and caveats from the paper: When HLA alleles, especially DR and DQ, strongly co-occurred, TCR associations were difficult to assign to individual alleles. A later analysis reported that several top co-occurrence clusters appeared linked to parvovirus B19, influenza, CMV and Epstein-Barr virus. In a later analysis, most CMV-associated TCR beta chains were found to appear HLA-restricted, with HLA associations seemingly driven largely by CMV exposure. Immune exposure information for the cohort was limited to CMV serostatus. The 87-base-pair reads could not distinguish some IMGT-functional V segments, including TRBV6-2 and TRBV6-3, so those segments were excluded. In an earlier analysis of some 500 of the donors, most TCR beta V segments were observed in productive rearrangements about 90% or about 30% of the time, broadly matching IMGT annotations. Linkage disequilibrium might explain the correlated functional status among segregating V segments, but an unknown experimental factor could not be excluded. In a later genetic analysis, a missense DCLRE1C variant was associated with V-gene and J-gene trimming of TCR beta chains, and the association was replicated in an independent cohort. In a later analysis, some 17,000 TCR beta sequences were associated with specific HLA alleles at a false discovery rate of 0.05. In both the original and validation cohorts, the classifier was reported to diagnose cytomegalovirus status with high specificity and sensitivity. The cohort was sequenced for TCR beta chains only, and without alpha or paired-chain data the features that could be detected were limited. Sequencing depth was assumed to be roughly uniform across donors in the presence/absence analyses, though that assumption may not hold. A few of the identified cytomegalovirus-associated TCR beta chains were confirmed in vitro to be specific for cytomegalovirus antigens. Most TCR sequences were seen in very few donors, while some public TCRs were found in many individuals. The authors suggested that the approach could potentially be extended to other disease states and immunological phenotypes. Because HLA typing was unavailable for some donors at each locus, only the typed subset was used in association tests. According to a later analysis, TCR association rates differed among HLA loci, with DRB1 alleles showing the most associated TCRs and HLA-C alleles showing the fewest. A total of about 180 TCR beta chains were listed by the study as associated with cytomegalovirus. A later genetic analysis reported fewer N-insertions in productive TCRs among donors in an Asian-associated ancestry cluster than the roughly 650-donor mean. Because counts were too low, roughly 18 rarely observed V segments, including chromosome 9 orphons, were left out of the earlier analysis of a few hundred of the donors. Compared with equally common non-associated chains, HLA-associated TCR beta chains in a later analysis were more clonally expanded and had lower generation probabilities. A cluster of highly shared sequence variants was judged likely to represent a technical artifact of the sequencing pipeline. A further reported finding was that TCR beta sequences accurately predicted the HLA-A and HLA-B alleles for most subjects in the first cohort.

The receptor comes from a woman aged 55-69 years in good health and CMV-seropositive. The receptor chain draws on TRBV14 and TRBJ2-7, and perhaps TRBD1 as D gene, on 6 matching bases. Sequenced sample: PBMCs. The DNA sequence is TGTGCCAGCAGCCAAGAGAGGATAGGCAGGGGTTACGAGCAGTACTTC. Its protein product is CASSQERIGRGYEQYF.